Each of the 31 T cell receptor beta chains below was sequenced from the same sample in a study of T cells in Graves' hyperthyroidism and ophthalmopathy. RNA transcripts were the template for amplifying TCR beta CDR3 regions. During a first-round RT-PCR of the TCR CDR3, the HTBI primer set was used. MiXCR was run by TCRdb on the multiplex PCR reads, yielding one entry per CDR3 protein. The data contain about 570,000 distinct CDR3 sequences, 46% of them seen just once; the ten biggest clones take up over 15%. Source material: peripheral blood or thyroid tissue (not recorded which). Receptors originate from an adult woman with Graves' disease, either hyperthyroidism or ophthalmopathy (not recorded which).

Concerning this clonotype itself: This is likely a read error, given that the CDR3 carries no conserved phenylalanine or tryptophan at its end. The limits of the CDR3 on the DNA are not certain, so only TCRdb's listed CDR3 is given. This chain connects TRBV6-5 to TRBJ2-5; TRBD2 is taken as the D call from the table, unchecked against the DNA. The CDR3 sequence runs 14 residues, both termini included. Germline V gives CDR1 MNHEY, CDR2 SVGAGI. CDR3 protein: CASSYVRPGREDYT.

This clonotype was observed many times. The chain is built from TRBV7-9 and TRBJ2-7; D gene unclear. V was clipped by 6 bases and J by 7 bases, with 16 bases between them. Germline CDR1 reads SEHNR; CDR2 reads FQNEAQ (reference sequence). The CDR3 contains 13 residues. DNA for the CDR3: TGTGCCAGCAGTTATGGTGGGAATCTGGAGCAGTACTTC. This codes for CASSYGGNLEQYF.

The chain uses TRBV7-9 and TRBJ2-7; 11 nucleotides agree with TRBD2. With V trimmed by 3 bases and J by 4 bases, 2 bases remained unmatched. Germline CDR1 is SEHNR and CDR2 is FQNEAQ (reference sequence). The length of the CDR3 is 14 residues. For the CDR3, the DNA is TGTGCCAGCAGCTTTAGCGGGGGGGCGTACGAGCAGTACTTC. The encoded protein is CASSFSGGAYEQYF.

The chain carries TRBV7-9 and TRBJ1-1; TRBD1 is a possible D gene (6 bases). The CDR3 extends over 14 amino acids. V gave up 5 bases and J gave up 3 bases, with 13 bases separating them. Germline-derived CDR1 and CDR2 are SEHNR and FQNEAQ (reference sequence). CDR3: CASSHQGWDTEAFF. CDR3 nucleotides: TGTGCCAGCAGCCATCAGGGGTGGGACACTGAAGCTTTCTTT.

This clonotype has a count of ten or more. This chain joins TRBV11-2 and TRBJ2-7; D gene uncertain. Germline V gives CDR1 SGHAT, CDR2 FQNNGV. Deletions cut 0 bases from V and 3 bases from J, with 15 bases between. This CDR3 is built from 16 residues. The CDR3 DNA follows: TGTGCCAGCAGCTTAGACGTTACAGCATTACTCTACGAGCAGTACTTC. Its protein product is CASSLDVTALLYEQYF.

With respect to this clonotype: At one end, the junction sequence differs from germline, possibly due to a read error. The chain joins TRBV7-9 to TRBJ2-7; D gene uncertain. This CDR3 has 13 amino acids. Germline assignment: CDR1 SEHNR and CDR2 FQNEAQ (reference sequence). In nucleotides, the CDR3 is TGTGCCAGCAGCTATACAGAGAAACCCGAGCTGTACTTC. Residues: CASSYTEKPELYF.

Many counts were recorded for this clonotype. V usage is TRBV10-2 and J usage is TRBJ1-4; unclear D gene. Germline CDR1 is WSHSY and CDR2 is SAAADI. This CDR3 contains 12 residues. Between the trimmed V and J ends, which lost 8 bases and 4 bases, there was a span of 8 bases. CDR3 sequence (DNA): TGCGCCAGCTCGCAGAGTAATGAAAAACTGTTTTTT. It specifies CASSQSNEKLFF.

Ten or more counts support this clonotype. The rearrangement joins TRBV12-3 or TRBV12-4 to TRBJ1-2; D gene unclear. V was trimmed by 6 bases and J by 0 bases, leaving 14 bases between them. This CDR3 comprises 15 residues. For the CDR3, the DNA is TGTGCCAGCAGCACAGACGGCCATCCTAACTATGGCTACACCTTC. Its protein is CASSTDGHPNYGYTF.

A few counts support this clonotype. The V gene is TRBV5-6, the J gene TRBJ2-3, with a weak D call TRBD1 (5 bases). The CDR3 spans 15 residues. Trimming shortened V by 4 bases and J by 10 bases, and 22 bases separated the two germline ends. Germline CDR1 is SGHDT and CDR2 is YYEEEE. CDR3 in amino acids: CASSQDFGQKGSQYF. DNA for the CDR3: TGTGCCAGCAGCCAAGACTTCGGGCAGAAGGGGTCGCAGTATTTT.

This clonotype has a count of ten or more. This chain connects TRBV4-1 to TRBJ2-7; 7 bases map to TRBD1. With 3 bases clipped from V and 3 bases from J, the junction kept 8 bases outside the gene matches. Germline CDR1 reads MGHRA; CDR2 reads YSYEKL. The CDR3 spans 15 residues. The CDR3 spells CASSHPPGGRYEQYF. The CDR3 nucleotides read TGCGCCAGCAGCCATCCTCCAGGGGGTCGCTACGAGCAGTACTTC.

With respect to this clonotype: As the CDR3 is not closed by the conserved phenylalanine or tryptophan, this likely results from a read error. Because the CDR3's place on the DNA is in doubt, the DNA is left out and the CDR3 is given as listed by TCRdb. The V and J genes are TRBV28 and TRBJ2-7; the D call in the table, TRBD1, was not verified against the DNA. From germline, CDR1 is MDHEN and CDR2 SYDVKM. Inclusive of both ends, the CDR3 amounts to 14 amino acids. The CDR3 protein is CASSPLGTQVPLDL.

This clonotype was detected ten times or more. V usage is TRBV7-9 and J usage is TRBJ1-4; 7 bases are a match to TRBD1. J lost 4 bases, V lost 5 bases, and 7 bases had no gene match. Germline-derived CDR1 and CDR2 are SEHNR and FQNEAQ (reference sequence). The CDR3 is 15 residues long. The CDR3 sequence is CASSARQGDNEKLFF. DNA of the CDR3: TGTGCCAGCAGCGCCCGACAGGGCGATAATGAAAAACTGTTTTTT.

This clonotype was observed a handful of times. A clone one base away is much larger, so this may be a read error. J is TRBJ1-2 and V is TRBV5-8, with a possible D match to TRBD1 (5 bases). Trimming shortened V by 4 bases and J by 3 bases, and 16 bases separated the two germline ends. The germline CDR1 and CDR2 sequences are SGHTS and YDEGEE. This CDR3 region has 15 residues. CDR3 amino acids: CASSLFGRGDYGYTF. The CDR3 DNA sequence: TGTGCCAGCAGCCTGTTCGGACGGGGGGACTATGGCTACACCTTC.

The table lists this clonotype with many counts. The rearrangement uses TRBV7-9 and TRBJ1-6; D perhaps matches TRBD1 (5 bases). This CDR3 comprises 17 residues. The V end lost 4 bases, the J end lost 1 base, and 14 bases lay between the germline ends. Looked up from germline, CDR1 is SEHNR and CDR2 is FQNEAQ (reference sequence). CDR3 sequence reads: CASSSGGTLSYNSPLHF. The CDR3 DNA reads TGTGCCAGCAGCTCTGGGGGGACGCTTTCCTATAATTCACCCCTCCACTTT.

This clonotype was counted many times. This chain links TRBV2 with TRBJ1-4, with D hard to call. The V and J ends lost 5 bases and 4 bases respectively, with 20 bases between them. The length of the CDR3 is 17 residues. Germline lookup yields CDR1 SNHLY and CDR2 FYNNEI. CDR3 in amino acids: CASSPTLALDVNEKLFF. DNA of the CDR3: TGTGCCAGCAGTCCCACCCTGGCCCTGGATGTTAATGAAAAACTGTTTTTT. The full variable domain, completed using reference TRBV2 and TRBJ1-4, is EPEVTQTPSHQVTQMGQEVILRCVPISNHLYFYWYRQILGQKVEFLVSFYNNEISEKSEIFDDQFSVERPDGSNFTLKIRSTKLEDSAMYFCASSPTLALDVNEKLFFGSGTQLSVL.

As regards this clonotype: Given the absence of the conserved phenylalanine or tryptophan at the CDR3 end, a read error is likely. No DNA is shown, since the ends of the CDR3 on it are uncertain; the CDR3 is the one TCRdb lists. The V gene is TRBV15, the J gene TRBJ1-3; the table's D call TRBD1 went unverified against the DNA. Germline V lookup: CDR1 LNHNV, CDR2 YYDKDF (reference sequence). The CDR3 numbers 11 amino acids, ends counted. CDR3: CATSRPVWGNT.

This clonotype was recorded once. In nucleotides, the CDR3 is TGTGCCATCAGTACAGGGGGCAAAGAGCAGTACTTC. Translating gives CAISTGGKEQYF. The chain is built from TRBV10-3 and TRBJ2-7; 9 nucleotides align to TRBD1. The germline V gene has CDR1 ENHRY and CDR2 SYGVKD. The junction had 3 bases not matched to a gene; V was cut back by 5 bases and J by 7 bases. The CDR3 has 12 amino acids.

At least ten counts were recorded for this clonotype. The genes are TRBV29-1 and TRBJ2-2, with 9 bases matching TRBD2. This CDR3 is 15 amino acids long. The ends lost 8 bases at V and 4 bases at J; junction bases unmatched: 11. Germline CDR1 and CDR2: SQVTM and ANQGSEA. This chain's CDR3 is CSFSEAGGPTGELFF. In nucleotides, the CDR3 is TGCAGCTTTTCTGAAGCGGGAGGCCCCACCGGGGAGCTGTTTTTT.

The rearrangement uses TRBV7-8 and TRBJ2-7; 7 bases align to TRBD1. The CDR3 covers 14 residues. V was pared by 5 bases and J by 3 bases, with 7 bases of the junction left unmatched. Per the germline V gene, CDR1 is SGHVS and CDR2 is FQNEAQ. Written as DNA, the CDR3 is TGTGCCAGCAGCCAAATCGGGACAGACTACGAGCAGTACTTC. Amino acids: CASSQIGTDYEQYF.

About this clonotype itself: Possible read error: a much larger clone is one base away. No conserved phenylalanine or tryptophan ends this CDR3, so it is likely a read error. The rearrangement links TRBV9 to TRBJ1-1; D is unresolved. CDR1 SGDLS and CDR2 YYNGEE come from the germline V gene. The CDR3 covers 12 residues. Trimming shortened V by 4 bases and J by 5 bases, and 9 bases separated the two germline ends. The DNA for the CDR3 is TGTGCCAGCAGCTCGTATGGGACTGAAGCTTTCCTT. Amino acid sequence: CASSSYGTEAFL.

CDR3 sequence: CATSREMWLAGGGETQYF. The DNA for the CDR3 is TGTGCCACCAGCAGAGAAATGTGGCTAGCGGGAGGTGGGGAGACCCAGTACTTC. The V call is TRBV15, the J call TRBJ2-5; 11 bases are a match to TRBD2. J gave up 5 bases and V 0 bases, and 11 bases lay outside the gene matches. The length of the CDR3 is 18 residues. The germline gives CDR1 LNHNV, CDR2 YYDKDF (reference sequence).

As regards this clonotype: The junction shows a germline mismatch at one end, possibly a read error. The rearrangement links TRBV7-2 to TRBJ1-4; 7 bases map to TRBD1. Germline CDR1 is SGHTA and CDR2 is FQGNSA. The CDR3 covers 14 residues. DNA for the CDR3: TGTGCCAACAGCCCTGAACAGGGGCCTGAAAAACTGTTTTTT. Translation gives CANSPEQGPEKLFF.

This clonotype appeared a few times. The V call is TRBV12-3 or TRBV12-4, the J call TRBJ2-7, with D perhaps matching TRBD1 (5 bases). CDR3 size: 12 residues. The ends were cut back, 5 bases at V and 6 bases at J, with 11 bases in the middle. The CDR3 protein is CASSEGEGEQYF. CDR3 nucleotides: TGTGCCAGCAGTGAAGGGGAAGGCGAGCAGTACTTC.

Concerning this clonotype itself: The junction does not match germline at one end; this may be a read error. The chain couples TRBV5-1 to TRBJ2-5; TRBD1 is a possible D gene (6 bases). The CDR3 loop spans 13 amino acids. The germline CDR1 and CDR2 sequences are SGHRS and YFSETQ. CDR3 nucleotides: TGTGCCAGCAGCTGGACAGAGCAAGAGGCCCAGTACTTC. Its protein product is CASSWTEQEAQYF.

The CDR3 nucleotides are TGCAGCGCAGGAGTCCTTTACAATGAGCAGTTCTTC. Encoded protein: CSAGVLYNEQFF. The J gene is TRBJ2-1, the V gene TRBV29-1; D is uncertain. Germline V gene lookup returns CDR1 SQVTM and CDR2 ANQGSEA. Between the trimmed V and J ends, which lost 7 bases and 4 bases, there was a span of 11 bases. The CDR3 loop spans 12 amino acids.

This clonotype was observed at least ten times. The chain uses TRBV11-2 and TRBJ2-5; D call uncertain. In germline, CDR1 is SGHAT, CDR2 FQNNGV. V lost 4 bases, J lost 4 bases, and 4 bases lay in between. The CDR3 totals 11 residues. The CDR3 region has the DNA TGTGCCAGCAGCTACATAGAGACCCAGTACTTC. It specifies CASSYIETQYF.

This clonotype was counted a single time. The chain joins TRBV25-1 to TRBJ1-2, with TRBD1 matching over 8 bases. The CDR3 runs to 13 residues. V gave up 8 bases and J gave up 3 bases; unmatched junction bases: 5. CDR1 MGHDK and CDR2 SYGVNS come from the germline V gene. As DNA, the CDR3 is TGTGCCAGCTTGAGGACAGGGCACTATGGCTACACCTTC. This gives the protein CASLRTGHYGYTF.

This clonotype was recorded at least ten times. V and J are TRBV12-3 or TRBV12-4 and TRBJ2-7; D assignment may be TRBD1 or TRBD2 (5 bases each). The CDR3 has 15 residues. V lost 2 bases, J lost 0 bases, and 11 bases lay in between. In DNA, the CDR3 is TGTGCCAGCAGTTTATTCCGGGACGTCTCCTACGAGCAGTACTTC. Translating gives CASSLFRDVSYEQYF.

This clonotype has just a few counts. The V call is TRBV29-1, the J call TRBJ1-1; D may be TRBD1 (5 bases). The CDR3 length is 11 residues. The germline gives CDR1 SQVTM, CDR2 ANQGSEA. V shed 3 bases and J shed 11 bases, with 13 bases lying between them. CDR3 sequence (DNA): TGCAGCGTTGATTGGGGCAGATGGGCTTTCTTT. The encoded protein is CSVDWGRWAFF. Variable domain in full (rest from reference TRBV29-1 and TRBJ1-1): SAVISQKPSRDICQRGTSLTIQCQVDSQVTMMFWYRQQPGQSLTLIATANQGSEATYESGFVIDKFPISRPNLTFSTLTVSNMSPEDSSIYLCSVDWGRWAFFGQGTRLTVV.

This CDR3 is CSAGGFYEQYF. In DNA form, the CDR3 reads TGCAGTGCTGGGGGCTTCTACGAGCAGTACTTC. The chain links TRBV20-1 to TRBJ2-7; D might be TRBD1 (6 bases). The CDR3 extends over 11 amino acids. Germline lookup yields CDR1 DFQATT and CDR2 SNEGSKA (reference sequence). Trimming left V 5 bases short and J 3 bases short, with 8 bases between.

As DNA, the CDR3 is TGCAGAGCCCAGGGGATATCTAATGAAAAACTGTTTTTT. This gives the protein CRAQGISNEKLFF. The rearrangement uses TRBV20-1 and TRBJ1-4; D is perhaps TRBD1 (6 bases). This CDR3 contains 13 residues. In germline, CDR1 is DFQATT, CDR2 SNEGSKA (reference sequence).